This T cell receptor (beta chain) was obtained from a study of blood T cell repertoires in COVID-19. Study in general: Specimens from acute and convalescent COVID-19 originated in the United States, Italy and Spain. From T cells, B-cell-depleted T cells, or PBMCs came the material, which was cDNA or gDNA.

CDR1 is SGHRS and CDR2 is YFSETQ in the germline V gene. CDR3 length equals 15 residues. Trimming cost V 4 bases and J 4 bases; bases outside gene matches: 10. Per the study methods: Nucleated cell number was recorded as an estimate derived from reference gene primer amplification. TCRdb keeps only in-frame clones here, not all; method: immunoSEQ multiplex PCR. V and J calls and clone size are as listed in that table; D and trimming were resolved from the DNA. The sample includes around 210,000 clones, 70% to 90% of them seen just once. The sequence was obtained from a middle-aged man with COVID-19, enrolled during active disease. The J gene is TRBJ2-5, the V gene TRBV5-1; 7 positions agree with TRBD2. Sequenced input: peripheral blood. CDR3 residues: CASSGSGAGAETQYF. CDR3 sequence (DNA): TGCGCCAGCAGCGGGAGCGGGGCGGGCGCAGAGACCCAGTACTTC.